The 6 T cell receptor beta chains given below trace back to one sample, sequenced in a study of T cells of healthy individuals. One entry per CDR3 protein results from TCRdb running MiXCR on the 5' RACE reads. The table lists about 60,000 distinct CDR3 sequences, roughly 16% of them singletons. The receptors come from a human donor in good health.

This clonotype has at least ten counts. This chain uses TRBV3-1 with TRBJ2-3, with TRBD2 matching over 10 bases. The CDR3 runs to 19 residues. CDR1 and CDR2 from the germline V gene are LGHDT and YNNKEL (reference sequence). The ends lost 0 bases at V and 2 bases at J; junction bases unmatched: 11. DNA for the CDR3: TGTGCCAGCAGCCAAGATATTGTACTAGCGGGAAGTGACACAGATACGCAGTATTTT. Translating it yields CASSQDIVLAGSDTDTQYF.

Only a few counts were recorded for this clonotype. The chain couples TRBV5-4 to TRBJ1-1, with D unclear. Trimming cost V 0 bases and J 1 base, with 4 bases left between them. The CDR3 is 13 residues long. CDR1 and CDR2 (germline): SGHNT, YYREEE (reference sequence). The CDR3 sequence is CASSLVKNTEAFF. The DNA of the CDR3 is TGTGCCAGCAGCTTGGTGAAGAACACTGAAGCTTTCTTT.

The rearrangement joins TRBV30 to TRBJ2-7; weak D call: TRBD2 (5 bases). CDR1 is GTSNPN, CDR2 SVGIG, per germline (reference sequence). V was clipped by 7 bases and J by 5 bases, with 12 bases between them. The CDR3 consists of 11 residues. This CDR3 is CASSLADEQYF. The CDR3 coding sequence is TGTGCCTCTTCTCTAGCTGACGAGCAGTACTTC.

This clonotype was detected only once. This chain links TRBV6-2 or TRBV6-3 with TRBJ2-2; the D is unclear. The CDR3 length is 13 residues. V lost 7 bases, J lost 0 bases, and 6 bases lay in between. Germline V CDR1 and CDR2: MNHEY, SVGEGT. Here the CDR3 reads CASKVANTGELFF. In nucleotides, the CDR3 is TGTGCCAGCAAGGTCGCGAACACCGGGGAGCTGTTTTTT.

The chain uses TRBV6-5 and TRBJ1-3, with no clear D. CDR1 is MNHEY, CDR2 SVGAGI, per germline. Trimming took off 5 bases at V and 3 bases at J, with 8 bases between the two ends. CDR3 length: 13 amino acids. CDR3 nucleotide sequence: TGTGCCAGCAGTGTGGACCGTGGAAACACCATATATTTT. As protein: CASSVDRGNTIYF.

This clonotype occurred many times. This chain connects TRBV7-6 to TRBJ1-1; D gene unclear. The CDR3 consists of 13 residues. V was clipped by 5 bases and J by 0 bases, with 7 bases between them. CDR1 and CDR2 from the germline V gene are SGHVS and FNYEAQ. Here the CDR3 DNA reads TGTGCCAGCAGCCTCGACATGAACACTGAAGCTTTCTTT. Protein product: CASSLDMNTEAFF.